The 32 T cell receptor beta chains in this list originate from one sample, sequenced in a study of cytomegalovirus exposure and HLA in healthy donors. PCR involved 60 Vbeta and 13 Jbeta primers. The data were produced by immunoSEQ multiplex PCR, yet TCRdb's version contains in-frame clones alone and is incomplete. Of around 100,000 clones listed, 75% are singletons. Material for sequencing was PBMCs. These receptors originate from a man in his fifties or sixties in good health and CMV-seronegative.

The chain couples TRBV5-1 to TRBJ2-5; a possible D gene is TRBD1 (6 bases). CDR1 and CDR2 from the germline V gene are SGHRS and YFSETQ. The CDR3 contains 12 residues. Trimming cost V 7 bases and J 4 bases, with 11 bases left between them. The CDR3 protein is CASGARGETQYF. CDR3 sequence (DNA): TGCGCCAGCGGCGCCAGGGGAGAGACCCAGTACTTC.

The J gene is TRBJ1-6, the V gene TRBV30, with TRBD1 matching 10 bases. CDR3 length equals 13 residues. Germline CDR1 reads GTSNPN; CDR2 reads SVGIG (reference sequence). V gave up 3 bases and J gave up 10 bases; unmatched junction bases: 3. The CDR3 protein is CAWRDRGGSPLHF. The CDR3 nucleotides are TGTGCCTGGAGGGACAGGGGGGGATCACCCCTCCACTTT.

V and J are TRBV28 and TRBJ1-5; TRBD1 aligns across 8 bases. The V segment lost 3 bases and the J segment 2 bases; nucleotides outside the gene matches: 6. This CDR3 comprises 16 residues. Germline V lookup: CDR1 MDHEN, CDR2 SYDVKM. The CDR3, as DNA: TGTGCCAGCAGTTTCGCAGGGGGCACCGGCAATCAGCCCCAGCATTTT. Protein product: CASSFAGGTGNQPQHF.

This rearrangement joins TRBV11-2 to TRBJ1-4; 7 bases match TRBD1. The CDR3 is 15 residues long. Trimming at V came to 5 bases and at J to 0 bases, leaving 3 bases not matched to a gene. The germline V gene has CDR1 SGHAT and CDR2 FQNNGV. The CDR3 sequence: CASSRTGPTNEKLFF. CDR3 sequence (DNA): TGTGCCAGCAGCCGGACAGGACCAACTAATGAAAAACTGTTTTTT.

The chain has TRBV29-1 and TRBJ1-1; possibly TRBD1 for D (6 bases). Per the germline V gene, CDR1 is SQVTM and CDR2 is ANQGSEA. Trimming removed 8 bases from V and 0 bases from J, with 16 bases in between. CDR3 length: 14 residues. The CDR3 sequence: CSFRDTIMNTEAFF. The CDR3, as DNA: TGCAGCTTCCGGGACACAATAATGAACACTGAAGCTTTCTTT.

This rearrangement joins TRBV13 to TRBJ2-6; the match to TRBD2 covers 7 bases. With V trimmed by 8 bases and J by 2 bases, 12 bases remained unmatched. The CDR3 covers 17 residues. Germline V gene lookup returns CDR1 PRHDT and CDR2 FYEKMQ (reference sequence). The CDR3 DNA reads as TGTGCCAGCGCCAGGAGCGGGGCGACTCCTGGGGCCAACGTCCTGACTTTC. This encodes CASARSGATPGANVLTF.

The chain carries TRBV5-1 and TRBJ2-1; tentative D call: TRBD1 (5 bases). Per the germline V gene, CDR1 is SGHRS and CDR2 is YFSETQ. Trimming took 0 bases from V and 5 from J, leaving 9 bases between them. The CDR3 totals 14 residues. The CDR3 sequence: CASSLDDSDNEQFF. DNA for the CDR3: TGCGCCAGCAGCTTGGATGACAGCGACAATGAGCAGTTCTTC.

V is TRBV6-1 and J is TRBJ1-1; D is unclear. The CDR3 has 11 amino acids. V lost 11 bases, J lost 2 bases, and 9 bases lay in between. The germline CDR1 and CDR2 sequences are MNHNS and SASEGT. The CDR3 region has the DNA TGTGCCTCGAGGAGTAACACTGAAGCTTTCTTT. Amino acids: CASRSNTEAFF.

The CDR3 DNA reads as TGTGCCAGCAGTTCCCAGCGGGCTAAAAGTTCACCCCTCCACTTT. This codes for CASSSQRAKSSPLHF. V usage is TRBV2 and J usage is TRBJ1-6; no clear D gene. Trimming took off 5 bases at V and 9 bases at J, with 17 bases between the two ends. Germline CDR1 reads SNHLY; CDR2 reads FYNNEI. The CDR3 length is 15 residues.

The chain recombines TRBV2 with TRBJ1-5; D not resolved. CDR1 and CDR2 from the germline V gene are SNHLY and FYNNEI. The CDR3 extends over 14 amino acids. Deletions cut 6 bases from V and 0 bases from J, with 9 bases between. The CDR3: CASRDGLSNQPQHF. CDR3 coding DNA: TGTGCCAGCAGGGACGGACTTAGCAATCAGCCCCAGCATTTT.

CDR3 in DNA: TGTGCCAGCAGTTACCTTAGTCAAAACGGGTGGAATGAGCAGTTCTTC. Protein product: CASSYLSQNGWNEQFF. The gene calls are TRBV6-5 and TRBJ2-1; no firm D call. The V end lost 2 bases, the J end lost 7 bases, and 18 bases lay between the germline ends. In germline, CDR1 is MNHEY, CDR2 SVGAGI. The CDR3 contains 16 residues.

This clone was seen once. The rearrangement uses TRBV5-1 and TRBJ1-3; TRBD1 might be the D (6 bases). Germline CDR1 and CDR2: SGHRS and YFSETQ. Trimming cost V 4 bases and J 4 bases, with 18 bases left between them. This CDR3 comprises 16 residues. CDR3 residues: CASSQDTQGPGNTIYF. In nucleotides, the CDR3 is TGCGCCAGCAGCCAAGATACCCAGGGGCCAGGAAACACCATATATTTT.

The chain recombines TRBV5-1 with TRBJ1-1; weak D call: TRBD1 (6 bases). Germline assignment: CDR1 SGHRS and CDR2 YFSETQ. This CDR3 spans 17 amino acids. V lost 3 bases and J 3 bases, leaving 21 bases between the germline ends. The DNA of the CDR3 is TGCGCCAGCAGCTCAAAAAGTTTGGGGGCGCTGGACACTGAAGCTTTCTTT. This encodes CASSSKSLGALDTEAFF.

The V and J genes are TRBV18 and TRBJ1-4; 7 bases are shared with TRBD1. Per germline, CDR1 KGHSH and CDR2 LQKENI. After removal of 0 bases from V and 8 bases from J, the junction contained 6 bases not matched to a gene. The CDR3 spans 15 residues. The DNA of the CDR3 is TGTGCCAGCTCACCACCGGCCCAGGGGGGAGAAAAACTGTTTTTT. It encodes CASSPPAQGGEKLFF.

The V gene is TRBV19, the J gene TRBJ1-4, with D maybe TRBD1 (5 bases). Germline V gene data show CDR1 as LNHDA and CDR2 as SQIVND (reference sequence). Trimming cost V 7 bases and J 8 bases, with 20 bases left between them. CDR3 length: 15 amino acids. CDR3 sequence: CASTPWGENPEKLFF. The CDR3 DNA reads TGTGCCAGTACCCCATGGGGCGAGAACCCCGAAAAACTGTTTTTT. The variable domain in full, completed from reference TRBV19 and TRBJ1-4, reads DGGITQSPKYLFRKEGQNVTLSCEQNLNHDAMYWYRQDPGQGLRLIYYSQIVNDFQKGDIAEGYSVSREKKESFPLTVTSAQKNPTAFYLCASTPWGENPEKLFFGSGTQLSVL.

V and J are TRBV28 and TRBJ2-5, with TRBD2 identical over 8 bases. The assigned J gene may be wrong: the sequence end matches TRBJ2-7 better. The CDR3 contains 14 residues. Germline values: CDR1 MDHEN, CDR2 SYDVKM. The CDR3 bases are TGTGCCAGCAGCGACGGGGGGGACTCCTACGAGCAGTACTTC. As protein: CASSDGGDSYEQYF.

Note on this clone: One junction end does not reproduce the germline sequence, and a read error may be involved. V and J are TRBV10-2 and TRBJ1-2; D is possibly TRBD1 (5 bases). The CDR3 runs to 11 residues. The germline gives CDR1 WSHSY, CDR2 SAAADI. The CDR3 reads CASSSGAIFPF. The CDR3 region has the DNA TGCGCCAGCAGCTCTGGGGCAATCTTCCCCTTC.

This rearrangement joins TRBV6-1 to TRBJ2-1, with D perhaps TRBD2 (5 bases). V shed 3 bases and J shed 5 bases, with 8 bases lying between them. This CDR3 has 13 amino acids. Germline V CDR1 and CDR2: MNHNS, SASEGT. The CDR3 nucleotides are TGTGCCAGCAGTGAGAGGGAAAACAATGAGCAGTTCTTC. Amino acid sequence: CASSERENNEQFF.

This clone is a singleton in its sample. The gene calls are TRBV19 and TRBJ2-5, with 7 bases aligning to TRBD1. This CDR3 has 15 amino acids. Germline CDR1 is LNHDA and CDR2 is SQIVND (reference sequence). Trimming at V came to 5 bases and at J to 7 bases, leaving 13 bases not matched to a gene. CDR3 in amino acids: CASSQTGLGGGTQYF. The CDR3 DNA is TGTGCCAGTAGTCAGACAGGGTTAGGAGGAGGGACCCAGTACTTC.

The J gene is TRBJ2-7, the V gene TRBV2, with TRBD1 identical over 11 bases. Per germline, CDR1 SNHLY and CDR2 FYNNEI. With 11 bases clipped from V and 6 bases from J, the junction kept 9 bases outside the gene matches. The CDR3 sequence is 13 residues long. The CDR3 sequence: CACYRTGGGEQYF. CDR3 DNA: TGTGCCTGTTACAGGACAGGGGGCGGCGAGCAGTACTTC.

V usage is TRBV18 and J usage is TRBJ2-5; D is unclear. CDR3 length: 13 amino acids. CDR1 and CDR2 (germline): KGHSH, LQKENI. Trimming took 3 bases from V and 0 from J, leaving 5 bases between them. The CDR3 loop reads CASSPTNQETQYF. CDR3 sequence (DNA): TGTGCCAGCTCACCGACAAACCAAGAGACCCAGTACTTC.

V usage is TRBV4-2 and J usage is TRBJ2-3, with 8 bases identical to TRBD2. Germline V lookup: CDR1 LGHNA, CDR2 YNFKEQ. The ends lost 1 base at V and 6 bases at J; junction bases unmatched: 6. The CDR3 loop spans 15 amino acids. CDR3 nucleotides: TGTGCCAGCAGCCAAGGGTCGGGGGGGGCCGATACGCAGTATTTT. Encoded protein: CASSQGSGGADTQYF.

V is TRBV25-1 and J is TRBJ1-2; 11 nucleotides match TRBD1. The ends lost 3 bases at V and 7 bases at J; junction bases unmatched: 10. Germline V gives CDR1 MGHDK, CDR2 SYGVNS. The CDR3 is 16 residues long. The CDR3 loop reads CASSDFPGQGAVGYTF. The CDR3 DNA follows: TGTGCCAGCAGTGATTTCCCCGGACAGGGGGCGGTTGGCTACACCTTC.

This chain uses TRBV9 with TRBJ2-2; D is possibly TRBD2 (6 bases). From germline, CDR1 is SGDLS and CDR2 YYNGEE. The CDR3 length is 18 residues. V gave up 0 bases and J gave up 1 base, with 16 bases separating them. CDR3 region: CASSVALSGGVNTGELFF. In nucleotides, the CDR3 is TGTGCCAGCAGCGTAGCCTTGTCTGGCGGGGTGAACACCGGGGAGCTGTTTTTT.

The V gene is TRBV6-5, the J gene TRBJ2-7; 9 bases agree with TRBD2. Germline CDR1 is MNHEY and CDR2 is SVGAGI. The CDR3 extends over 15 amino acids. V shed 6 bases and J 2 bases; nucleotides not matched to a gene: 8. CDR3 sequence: CASRFSGGRTYEQYF. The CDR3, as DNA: TGTGCCAGCAGATTCAGCGGGGGGCGTACCTACGAGCAGTACTTC.

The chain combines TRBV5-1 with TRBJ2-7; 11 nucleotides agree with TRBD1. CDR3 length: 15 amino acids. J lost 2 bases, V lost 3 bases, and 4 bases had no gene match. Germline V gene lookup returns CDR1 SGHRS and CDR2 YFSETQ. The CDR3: CASSWTGGRAYEQYF. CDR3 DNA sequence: TGCGCCAGCAGCTGGACAGGGGGCCGTGCCTACGAGCAGTACTTC.

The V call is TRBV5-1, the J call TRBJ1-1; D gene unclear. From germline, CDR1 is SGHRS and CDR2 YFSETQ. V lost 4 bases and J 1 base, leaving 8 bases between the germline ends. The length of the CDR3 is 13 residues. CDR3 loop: CASSPRGNTEAFF. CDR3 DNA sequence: TGCGCCAGCAGCCCCCGGGGGAACACTGAAGCTTTCTTT.

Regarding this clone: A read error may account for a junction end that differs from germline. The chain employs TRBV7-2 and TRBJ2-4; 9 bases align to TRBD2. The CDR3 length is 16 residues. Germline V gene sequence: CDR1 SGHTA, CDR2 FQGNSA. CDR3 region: CASNLGAGGSKNIQYF. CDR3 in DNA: TGTGCCAGCAACTTAGGGGCGGGAGGGTCCAAAAACATTCAGTACTTC.

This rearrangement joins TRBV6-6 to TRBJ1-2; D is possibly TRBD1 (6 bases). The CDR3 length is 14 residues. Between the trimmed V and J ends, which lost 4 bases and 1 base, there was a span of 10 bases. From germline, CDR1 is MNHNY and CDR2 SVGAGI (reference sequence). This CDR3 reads CASSSSGVNYGYTF. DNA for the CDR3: TGTGCCAGCAGTTCGTCAGGGGTTAACTATGGCTACACCTTC.

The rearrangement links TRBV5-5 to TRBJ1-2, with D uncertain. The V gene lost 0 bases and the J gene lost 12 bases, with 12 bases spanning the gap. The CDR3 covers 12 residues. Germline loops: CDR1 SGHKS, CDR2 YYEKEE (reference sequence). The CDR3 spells CASSLGAGSDTF. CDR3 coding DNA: TGTGCCAGCAGCTTGGGGGCGGGGTCTGACACCTTC.

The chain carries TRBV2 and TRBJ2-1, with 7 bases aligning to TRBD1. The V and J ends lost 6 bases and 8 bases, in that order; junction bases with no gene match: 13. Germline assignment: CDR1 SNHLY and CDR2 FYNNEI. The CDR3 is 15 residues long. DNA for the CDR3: TGTGCCAGCAGGAAAGAGACAGGGTTCGAGGATGAGCAGTTCTTC. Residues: CASRKETGFEDEQFF.

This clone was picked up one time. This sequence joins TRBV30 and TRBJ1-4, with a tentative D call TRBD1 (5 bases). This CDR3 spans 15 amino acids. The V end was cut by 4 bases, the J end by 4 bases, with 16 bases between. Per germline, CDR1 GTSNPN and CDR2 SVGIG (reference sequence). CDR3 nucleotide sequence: TGTGCCTGGACCCAGGGCGGGGGAGATAATGAAAAACTGTTTTTT. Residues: CAWTQGGGDNEKLFF.